The entry below gives a single T cell receptor (beta chain) sequence along with its context. The antigen is unknown. A clone one base away is much larger, so this may be a read error. This sample is drawn from a study of regulatory T cells in long-lasting Graves disease. Whole-study findings and limits: With persistent disease, TRBV28, TRBJ1-2 and TRBJ2-5 were the favored segments.

HTBI primers from iRepertoire and Arm-PCR of CDR3 regions yielded the TCR beta libraries. Authors' data handling: The samples included approximately 60 TRBV and some 15 TRBJ segments. MiXCR, applied by TCRdb to the multiplex PCR reads, yields one record per CDR3 protein. V and J calls and clone size were set by TCRdb, not the authors. The data show 400,000 or so distinct CDR3 sequences, with around 20% seen just once and more than 20% held by the top ten. The time point was: persistent/refractory GD, antithyroid drugs over 5 years with positive TRAb. PBMCs were the source of the RNA used for TCR sequencing. Germline values: CDR1 SGHAT, CDR2 FQNNGV. This CDR3 has 14 residues.

The gene calls are TRBV11-2 and TRBJ1-1; a weak D match, TRBD1 (5 bases). The source material was peripheral blood mononuclear cells (PBMCs), sampled when the disease was refractory, from a patient treated with antithyroid drugs. This TCR derives from a female donor with Graves disease. This CDR3 reads CASSRPGLNTDAFF. The CDR3 nucleotides read TGTGCCAGCAGCCGACCGGGACTGAACACTGACGCTTTCTTT. The variable domain in full, completed from reference TRBV11-2 and TRBJ1-1, reads EAGVAQSPRYKIIEKRQSVAFWCNPISGHATLYWYQQILGQGPKLLIQFQNNGVVDDSQLPKDRFSAERLKGVDSTLKIQPAKLEDSAVYLCASSRPGLNTDAFFGQGTRLTVV.